The source of this T cell receptor beta chain is a study of T cell responses to AZD1222 COVID-19 vaccine (dated by TCRdb to the early 2020s). Some background on the complete study: TCR sequencing covered roughly 230 trial participants: 200 to 220 given two doses of AZD1222 and approximately 26 given two doses of MenACWY control vaccine. Trial participants were enrolled by age into 18-55, 56-69 and 70-plus year subgroups, with around 150, 28 and 57 TCR-sequenced participants respectively.

The germline V gene (reference sequence) specifies SGHKS as CDR1 and YYEKEE as CDR2. Trimming removed 4 bases from V and 0 bases from J, leaving 10 bases between the germline ends. CDR3 length: 14 amino acids, cysteine to phenylalanine. The sequence is cut down to CDR3 DNA, 42 bases in frame from base 1. The research as a whole found: Reportedly, almost half of the unique spike-specific TCRs recognized epitopes lying outside the regions that are mutated in the B.1.351 and B.1.1.7 variants. Participants were mostly white British and included more females than males, and it was suggested by the authors that clonal diversity may have been underestimated. After two AZD1222 doses, both the breadth and the depth of spike-specific TCRs were significantly higher than at day 0 and than in MenACWY recipients. Only five to seven AZD1222 recipients were SARS-CoV-2 seropositive at baseline, limiting conclusions about previously exposed vaccinees. The 56-69-year group was small, and its depth increase did not reach significance, likely because of low power. The vaccine-associated CD4 TCRs covered the entire spike protein, and the dominant responses fell in regions 160-218 and 743-854. No day 14 peak-response samples were available, so repertoires were characterized only after the peak T cell response.

The sample's time point, from its label and the paper: about 28 days (+/-7) after the second vaccine dose. Because spike-specific TCR depth and breadth did not differ between the two schedules, AZD1222 recipients who got a second dose at roughly 4 weeks were pooled with those who got a second dose at roughly 12 weeks. Vaccinee samples were obtained from the UK trials COV001 and COV002, which included a single-blind randomized controlled phase 2/3 trial of AZD1222 (ChAdOx1 nCoV-19) in healthy adults. Trial participant PBMC samples were collected at day 0 and day 28 after the second dose for TCRbeta chain sequencing. Of note for this clone: What this receptor recognizes is not known. Base qualities were left out, and no much larger clone turns up one base away.

The CDR3 regions of human TCRbeta chains were analyzed by immunosequencing. On the authors' methods: TCRs in the repertoires were compared against a reference library of SARS-CoV-2-specific TCRs that had been generated with the MIRA antigen-specificity platform. Breadth was defined as the fraction of unique TCRs that were SARS-CoV-2-associated, and depth was defined as the fraction of total T cells that were SARS-CoV-2-associated. Using the MIRA data, every spike-specific TCR was mapped to the spike region that the TCR reacted to and assigned to either a CD4 or a CD8 class. Log10-transformed breadth and depth values were compared by one-way ANOVA with Sidak's multiple comparisons tests. TCRdb retrieved this table from immuneACCESS and kept in-frame rearrangements only. Not all clones are present; in checked studies, unresolved V genes account for under half, and no reason is known for the remainder. V and J calls plus clone size are reproduced from that table; the DNA served to infer D and trimming. For this sample the table gives approximately 120,000 clones, of which over 75% were detected only once. Roughly 4.5% of the sample is held by the ten biggest clonotypes.

This sequence uses TRBV5-5 and TRBJ1-1; the D gene lacks a confident call. Sequenced here: peripheral blood, sampled 28 days after the second AZD1222 dose. This TCR came from an adult who received the AZD1222 COVID-19 vaccine. The nucleotide sequence is TGTGCCAGCAGCCGCTTAGGGATGAACACTGAAGCTTTCTTT. This translates into CASSRLGMNTEAFF.